Below, one T cell receptor (beta chain) is given with its context. Its antigen is currently unknown. This record belongs to a study of CD8 T cells in Susac syndrome. Study-level findings and limits: A relatively small number of individuals underwent TCR sequencing and HLA analysis.

Trimming shortened V by 3 bases and J by 6 bases, and 19 bases separated the two germline ends. Germline CDR1 is SGHNT and CDR2 is YYREEE (reference sequence). The CDR3 is 16 amino acids. The T cells that were sequenced for TCR beta were CD8+ and CD4+ cells from blood. Healthy donors constituted the control group, matched for age and sex. RNA, at about 0.45 to 1 ug, was reverse transcribed with random hexamers. TCR beta CDR3 was amplified by immunoSEQ covering 54 Vbeta and 13 Jbeta. In TCRdb, the immunoSEQ multiplex PCR reads were re-called with MiXCR into one record per CDR3 protein. The data show more than 20,000 distinct CDR3 sequences, 90% to 95% seen once.

The source of this sequence is a human donor in good health. The chain links TRBV5-4 to TRBJ1-5; the D gene is possibly TRBD1 (5 bases). Input material: CD8+ T cells from PBMCs. The CDR3 region has the DNA TGTGCCAGCAGCTCGGGAAGCGTAGGGGAGGGTCAGCCCCAGCATTTT. Its translation is CASSSGSVGEGQPQHF.